The clone carrying this T cell receptor beta chain was seen ten or more times. Antigen: not known. This sample stems from a study of regulatory T cells in long-lasting Graves disease. Across the whole study: Those with persistent Graves' disease had received antithyroid drugs for over 5 years with positive TSH receptor antibodies. Study results and limitations: Newly diagnosed patients had higher TCR diversity than persistent Graves' patients did.

Deletions cut 1 base from V and 5 bases from J, with 8 bases between. The CDR3 runs 14 residues. The germline V gene has CDR1 SNHLY and CDR2 FYNNEI. Both iRepertoire HTBI primers and Arm-PCR of CDR3 regions were used to build the TCR beta libraries. Original data processing: Sample data revealed about 60 TRBV and over eleven TRBJ segments. One entry per CDR3 protein results from TCRdb running MiXCR on the multiplex PCR reads. The V and J calls follow TCRdb's processing rather than the paper's. Of approximately 380,000 distinct CDR3 sequences detected, about a fifth appear once; the ten largest clones hold about a fifth. The sample's time point: persistent/refractory GD, antithyroid drugs over 5 years with positive TRAb. The TCR library used RNA extracted from PBMCs. Approximately 10 milliliters of peripheral blood went into EDTA tubes.

The source material was peripheral blood mononuclear cells (PBMCs), sampled when the disease was refractory, from a patient treated with antithyroid drugs. This TCR derives from a female donor with Graves disease. The chain has TRBV2 and TRBJ1-4; a possible D gene is TRBD1 (5 bases). CDR3 DNA: TGTGCCAGCAGTGAAGAGGGACGGAATGAAAAACTGTTTTTT. This gives the protein CASSEEGRNEKLFF.